The 16 T cell receptor beta chains in this list originate from one sample, sequenced in a study of blood T cell repertoires in COVID-19. Data came from immunoSEQ multiplex PCR; TCRdb stores just in-frame clones and leaves some out. Of some 80,000 clones listed, 79% are singletons. The source material was peripheral blood. Receptors were obtained from a woman of 80 years or more with active or convalescent COVID-19.

This chain joins TRBV2 and TRBJ1-5, with 7 bases fitting TRBD1. The CDR3 spans 13 residues. Trimming cost V 5 bases and J 4 bases; bases outside gene matches: 2. Germline CDR1 SNHLY, CDR2 FYNNEI. The CDR3 nucleotides are TGTGCCAGCAGTCAACAGGGGAATCAGCCCCAGCATTTT. Amino acids: CASSQQGNQPQHF.

V usage is TRBV7-9 and J usage is TRBJ2-1; TRBD1 matches at 9 bases. Germline CDR1 reads SEHNR; CDR2 reads FQNEAQ (reference sequence). V dropped 5 bases and J dropped 5; count of bases not matched to a gene: 7. This CDR3 contains 15 residues. The CDR3 protein is CASSPGTGMNNEQFF. The CDR3 DNA sequence: TGTGCCAGCAGCCCCGGGACAGGGATGAACAATGAGCAGTTCTTC. The full variable domain, in which reference TRBV7-9 and TRBJ2-1 provide the parts outside the CDR3, is DTGVSQNPRHKITKRGQNVTFRCDPISEHNRLYWYRQTLGQGPEFLTYFQNEAQLEKSRLLSDRFSAERPKGSFSTLEIQRTEQGDSAMYLCASSPGTGMNNEQFFGPGTRLTVL.

The chain joins TRBV19 to TRBJ2-2, with a weak D call TRBD2 (5 bases). CDR1 is LNHDA and CDR2 is SQIVND in the germline V gene (reference sequence). The CDR3 is 16 amino acids. V was clipped by 1 base and J by 5 bases, with 14 bases between them. In DNA form, the CDR3 reads TGTGCCAGTAGTATAGGAACGTTCTCGGGGACCGGGGAGCTGTTTTTT. Protein product: CASSIGTFSGTGELFF.

The chain combines TRBV11-3 with TRBJ2-5; 9 bases are a match to TRBD2. The CDR3 runs 13 residues. The V gene end was trimmed by 5 bases and the J gene end by 5 bases; junction bases not matched to a gene: 3. The germline V gene has CDR1 SGHNT and CDR2 YENEEA. CDR3 DNA: TGTGCCAGCAGCGCGGGGGGGGAGGAGACCCAGTACTTC. Translation gives CASSAGGEETQYF.

Ten or more counts support this clone. Here the CDR3 reads CATKQGPNYGYTF. For the CDR3, the DNA is TGTGCCACCAAACAGGGACCGAACTATGGCTACACCTTC. J is TRBJ1-2 and V is TRBV19, with TRBD1 as a possible D gene (6 bases). V lost 10 bases and J 2 bases, leaving 14 bases between the germline ends. The CDR3 sequence is 13 residues long. Germline V gene lookup returns CDR1 LNHDA and CDR2 SQIVND (reference sequence).

The chain couples TRBV4-1 to TRBJ2-5, with 8 bases lining up with TRBD2. Trimming removed 3 bases from V and 5 bases from J; junction bases left unmatched: 8. Germline V CDR1 and CDR2: MGHRA, YSYEKL. The CDR3 runs 15 residues. CDR3 sequence: CASSQPIAGKETQYF. The CDR3, as DNA: TGCGCCAGCAGCCAGCCGATAGCGGGGAAGGAGACCCAGTACTTC.

The chain has TRBV28 and TRBJ2-7; 8 nucleotides agree with TRBD2. Germline values: CDR1 MDHEN, CDR2 SYDVKM. J lost 5 bases, V lost 2 bases, and 8 bases had no gene match. The CDR3 contains 15 residues. The CDR3 DNA sequence: TGTGCCAGCAGTTTACCCAGCGGGAGACAAAACGAGCAGTACTTC. It specifies CASSLPSGRQNEQYF. The variable domain in full, with the rest retrieved from reference TRBV28 and TRBJ2-7, is DVKVTQSSRYLVKRTGEKVFLECVQDMDHENMFWYRQDPGLGLRLIYFSYDVKMKEKGDIPEGYSVSREKKERFSLILESASTNQTSMYLCASSLPSGRQNEQYFGPGTRLTVT.

This rearrangement joins TRBV4-1 to TRBJ2-7; TRBD2 might be the D (6 bases). The CDR3 runs to 17 residues. V was shortened by 4 bases and J by 0 bases, with 19 bases between the two germline ends. Looked up from germline, CDR1 is MGHRA and CDR2 is YSYEKL. Here the CDR3 DNA reads TGCGCCAGCAGCCCCGCGCCGACCGGGACTCCCTCCTACGAGCAGTACTTC. Its translation: CASSPAPTGTPSYEQYF.

DNA of the CDR3: TGTGCCAGCAGCTTAGCGAGCGGCAATCAGCCCCAGCATTTT. Its protein is CASSLASGNQPQHF. The chain couples TRBV7-2 to TRBJ1-5; D remains ambiguous. Germline V gene data show CDR1 as SGHTA and CDR2 as FQGNSA. Trimming took 0 bases from V and 2 from J, leaving 5 bases between them. The CDR3 covers 14 residues.

The chain recombines TRBV10-3 with TRBJ1-6; 9 bases map to TRBD1. The CDR3 contains 15 residues. Germline assignment: CDR1 ENHRY and CDR2 SYGVKD. The junction had 3 bases not matched to a gene; V was cut back by 5 bases and J by 4 bases. The CDR3 region has the DNA TGTGCCATCAGTAAGGGGACAGGGTATAATTCACCCCTCCACTTT. Translation gives CAISKGTGYNSPLHF.

The chain combines TRBV2 with TRBJ2-2, with a possible D match to TRBD2 (7 bases). Germline V gives CDR1 SNHLY, CDR2 FYNNEI. The CDR3 runs to 15 residues. Deletions cut 8 bases from V and 4 bases from J, with 17 bases between. The CDR3 protein is CASGGAGLLTGELFF. The CDR3 coding sequence is TGTGCCAGCGGGGGGGCGGGACTCCTCACCGGGGAGCTGTTTTTT.

The V call is TRBV5-6, the J call TRBJ1-6; 8 bases are a match to TRBD1. V shed 5 bases and J 7 bases; nucleotides not matched to a gene: 14. In germline, CDR1 is SGHDT, CDR2 YYEEEE. The CDR3 is 17 residues long. The CDR3 DNA reads TGTGCCAGCAGAACAACGACAGGGGATTATCGAAATTCACCCCTCCACTTT. Translation gives CASRTTTGDYRNSPLHF.

This chain links TRBV4-1 with TRBJ1-6, with TRBD1 matching 7 bases. The V gene end was trimmed by 1 base and the J gene end by 6 bases; junction bases not matched to a gene: 0. The CDR3 loop spans 14 amino acids. In germline, CDR1 is MGHRA, CDR2 YSYEKL. The CDR3 bases are TGCGCCAGCAGCCAAGGACAGGGTAATTCACCCCTCCACTTT. Its translation: CASSQGQGNSPLHF.

The V and J genes are TRBV5-1 and TRBJ1-1; the D gene is possibly TRBD1 (6 bases). Per germline, CDR1 SGHRS and CDR2 YFSETQ. The CDR3 contains 16 residues. V was shortened by 2 bases and J by 1 base, with 15 bases between the two germline ends. The CDR3 loop reads CASSLGGGGRNTEAFF. The CDR3 nucleotides are TGCGCCAGCAGCTTAGGCGGCGGGGGCCGGAACACTGAAGCTTTCTTT.

The V gene is TRBV5-8, the J gene TRBJ2-1, with D maybe TRBD2 (7 bases). Germline CDR1 and CDR2: SGHTS and YDEGEE. The V gene lost 8 bases and the J gene lost 6 bases, with 24 bases spanning the gap. This CDR3 region has 16 residues. CDR3 nucleotide sequence: TGTGCCAGTCGGAGAAGGGGGGGGCCCACCTCCAATGAGCAGTTCTTC. Translation gives CASRRRGGPTSNEQFF.

This rearrangement joins TRBV9 to TRBJ2-5; TRBD2 aligns across 8 bases. The CDR3 spans 15 residues. Germline V CDR1 and CDR2: SGDLS, YYNGEE. V was pared by 0 bases and J by 4 bases, with 5 bases of the junction left unmatched. CDR3 region: CASSVVAGGLETQYF. CDR3 nucleotide sequence: TGTGCCAGCAGCGTAGTTGCGGGGGGTTTAGAGACCCAGTACTTC.